These 15 T cell receptor beta chains originate from one sample sequenced in a study of T cells in Graves' hyperthyroidism and ophthalmopathy. Researchers took RNA transcripts and amplified the TCR beta CDR3 regions from them. During a first-round RT-PCR of the TCR CDR3, the HTBI primer set was used. TCRdb reanalysed the multiplex PCR reads using MiXCR and keeps one entry per CDR3 protein. The data show around 380,000 distinct CDR3 sequences, approximately 12% seen once. The sequencing input was blood. The receptors were sampled from a young man with Graves' hyperthyroidism that later progressed to Graves' ophthalmopathy.

This clonotype showed up just once. The V and J genes are TRBV11-2 and TRBJ2-3, with D maybe TRBD2 (5 bases). Germline CDR1 and CDR2: SGHAT and FQNNGV. V lost 7 bases and J 1 base, leaving 15 bases between the germline ends. CDR3 size: 15 residues. The chain's CDR3 is CASMAPARGTDTQYF. CDR3 DNA: TGTGCCAGCATGGCCCCAGCGCGGGGCACAGATACGCAGTATTTT.

This clonotype was recorded at least ten times. The V gene is TRBV12-3 or TRBV12-4, the J gene TRBJ1-5, with unresolved D. V was clipped by 3 bases and J by 2 bases, with 11 bases between them. The CDR3 extends over 15 amino acids. CDR3 region: CASSFQPLGNQPQHF. CDR3 DNA sequence: TGTGCCAGCAGTTTTCAGCCGTTAGGCAATCAGCCCCAGCATTTT.

This clonotype was observed a handful of times. The chain recombines TRBV7-9 with TRBJ1-4; 8 bases agree with TRBD1. The J segment lost 3 bases and the V segment lost 6 bases, leaving 6 bases of the junction unmatched. Germline-derived CDR1 and CDR2 are SEHNR and FQNEAQ (reference sequence). The CDR3 totals 15 residues. For the CDR3, the DNA is TGTGCCAGCAGAACCGGGGGACAGGCTAATGAAAAACTGTTTTTT. Its translation: CASRTGGQANEKLFF.

This clonotype has just a few counts. The rearrangement links TRBV7-8 to TRBJ1-1; D remains ambiguous. The CDR3 has 14 residues. Germline assignment: CDR1 SGHVS and CDR2 FQNEAQ. V lost 6 bases, J lost 5 bases, and 16 bases lay in between. CDR3 in amino acids: CASSLNPVGTEAFF. The CDR3 DNA sequence: TGTGCCAGCAGTTTGAACCCGGTGGGGACTGAAGCTTTCTTT.

This clonotype was picked up many times. DNA for the CDR3: TGTGCCAGCAGAACCGGGACTAGTAGCGAGCAGTACTTC. Protein product: CASRTGTSSEQYF. The genes are TRBV28 and TRBJ2-7, with TRBD2 matching 8 bases. The CDR3 has 13 amino acids. CDR1 is MDHEN and CDR2 is SYDVKM in the germline V gene. The ends lost 6 bases at V and 6 bases at J; junction bases unmatched: 7.

As regards this clonotype: This may be a read error, as it is one base from a much larger clone. The rearrangement uses TRBV7-2 and TRBJ2-7, with D unresolved. V lost 8 bases to trimming and J lost 3 bases, with 14 bases between them. This CDR3 region has 13 residues. Germline loops: CDR1 SGHTA, CDR2 FQGNSA. The CDR3 region has the DNA TGTGCCAGCGGCTATACTTTCCACTACGAGCAGTACTTC. It encodes CASGYTFHYEQYF.

This clonotype occurred many times. V gene TRBV2 combines with J gene TRBJ2-3, with 11 positions matching TRBD1. The CDR3 runs 17 residues. With 1 base clipped from V and 4 bases from J, the junction kept 7 bases outside the gene matches. The germline V gene has CDR1 SNHLY and CDR2 FYNNEI. The CDR3: CASSEEADRGHPDTQYF. DNA for the CDR3: TGTGCCAGCAGTGAAGAGGCGGACAGGGGGCACCCAGATACGCAGTATTTT.

The chain employs TRBV20-1 and TRBJ2-7; D is possibly TRBD2 (5 bases). The CDR3 sequence is 16 residues long. The germline gives CDR1 DFQATT, CDR2 SNEGSKA (reference sequence). The V end was cut by 1 base, the J end by 1 base, with 17 bases between. CDR3 sequence reads: CSARAEESGVSYEQYF. CDR3 nucleotides: TGCAGTGCTAGAGCCGAGGAGAGCGGCGTATCCTACGAGCAGTACTTC.

The chain is built from TRBV7-9 and TRBJ1-2; tentatively, D is TRBD1 (5 bases). The germline CDR1 and CDR2 sequences are SEHNR and FQNEAQ (reference sequence). V was cut by 5 bases and J by 8 bases, with 9 bases left in between. The CDR3 is made up of 11 amino acids. The CDR3 coding sequence is TGTGCCAGCAGCCCGCCAGGGGGCTACACCTTC. Amino acids: CASSPPGGYTF.

A few counts support this clonotype. CDR3 DNA sequence: TGTGCCAGCAGCCAAGGGGGACTGAATTCACCCCTCCACTTT. It yields the protein CASSQGGLNSPLHF. The chain uses TRBV3-1 and TRBJ1-6; tentatively, D is TRBD1 (5 bases). The V end was cut by 1 base, the J end by 7 bases, with 8 bases between. Germline values: CDR1 LGHDT, CDR2 YNNKEL (reference sequence). The CDR3 extends over 14 amino acids.

This clonotype was seen at least ten times. The chain joins TRBV6-5 to TRBJ2-3; 12 bases are shared with TRBD2. This CDR3 region has 15 residues. Germline V lookup: CDR1 MNHEY, CDR2 SVGAGI. Unmatched junction bases numbered 0, after V lost 0 bases and J lost 5 bases. This chain's CDR3 is CASSYSTSGGDTQYF. The DNA of the CDR3 is TGTGCCAGCAGTTACTCGACTAGCGGGGGAGATACGCAGTATTTT.

There are many counts of this clonotype. This CDR3 reads CASSPYPRGTGNTIYF. DNA of the CDR3: TGTGCCAGCAGCCCATACCCGAGAGGGACTGGAAACACCATATATTTT. The V and J genes are TRBV9 and TRBJ1-3; no definite D call. The germline V and J ends were trimmed by 4 bases and 2 bases, with 16 bases remaining between them. The germline V gene encodes CDR1 SGDLS and CDR2 YYNGEE. This CDR3 has 16 amino acids.

CDR3 nucleotide sequence: TGCAGTGCTAGAGATACTATCGGGGCAGGGCCCAATTCACCCCTCCACTTT. Translating it yields CSARDTIGAGPNSPLHF. The J gene is TRBJ1-6, the V gene TRBV20-1; possible D gene TRBD1, 5 bases. The germline V gene has CDR1 DFQATT and CDR2 SNEGSKA (reference sequence). The CDR3 sequence is 17 residues long. The V and J ends lost 0 bases and 7 bases respectively, with 19 bases between them.

This clonotype appeared many times. The chain combines TRBV6-1 with TRBJ1-1; no clear D gene. In germline, CDR1 is MNHNS, CDR2 SASEGT. The CDR3 length is 14 residues. V shed 8 bases and J shed 3 bases, with 16 bases lying between them. The CDR3 sequence is CASSTEEKDTEAFF. The CDR3 DNA reads as TGTGCCAGCTCCACCGAGGAAAAGGACACTGAAGCTTTCTTT.

This clonotype was detected many times. The chain employs TRBV5-5 and TRBJ2-5; D is unclear. Germline assignment: CDR1 SGHKS and CDR2 YYEKEE (reference sequence). This CDR3 is 13 amino acids long. With 3 bases removed from V and 5 bases from J, the gap between germline ends came to 11 bases. CDR3 nucleotides: TGTGCCAGCAGCTCCTCCGGGCGGGAGACCCAGTACTTC. This translates into CASSSSGRETQYF. Looking up the rest from reference TRBV5-5 and TRBJ2-5 gives the full variable domain: DAGVTQSPTHLIKTRGQQVTLRCSPISGHKSVSWYQQVLGQGPQFIFQYYEKEERGRGNFPDRFSARQFPNYSSELNVNALLLGDSALYLCASSSSGRETQYFGPGTRLLVL.